What follows are 15 T cell receptor beta chains derived from one specimen sequenced in a study of cytomegalovirus exposure and HLA in healthy donors. Using immunoSEQ multiplex PCR, the repertoire was profiled, and TCRdb retains in-frame clones only, with some absent. The table has more than 95,000 clones, approximately 89% seen once. Source material: PBMCs. These receptors all come from a man younger than 35 in good health and CMV-seronegative.

The chain links TRBV10-3 to TRBJ1-2; no clear D. Germline loops: CDR1 ENHRY, CDR2 SYGVKD. V lost 2 bases and J 7 bases, leaving 17 bases between the germline ends. This CDR3 comprises 15 residues. The CDR3 here is CAISEPRGGGSGYTF. CDR3 DNA sequence: TGTGCCATCAGTGAGCCCCGAGGAGGTGGTTCTGGCTACACCTTC.

V and J are TRBV10-3 and TRBJ2-7; 8 bases fit TRBD1. This CDR3 is 14 amino acids long. CDR1 ENHRY and CDR2 SYGVKD come from the germline V gene. V was clipped by 4 bases and J by 5 bases; unmatched bases: 7. The CDR3 loop reads CAISAGTGIHEQYF. In nucleotides, the CDR3 is TGTGCCATCAGTGCCGGGACAGGAATCCACGAGCAGTACTTC.

Here the CDR3 DNA reads TGTGCCAGCAGCTTAGGGCCCCGTACTAGCTCTACGTACGAGCAGTACTTC. Translating gives CASSLGPRTSSTYEQYF. This rearrangement joins TRBV7-8 to TRBJ2-7; weak D call: TRBD2 (6 bases). V lost 1 base to trimming and J lost 4 bases, with 20 bases between them. Germline lookup yields CDR1 SGHVS and CDR2 FQNEAQ. This CDR3 comprises 17 residues.

V usage is TRBV7-9 and J usage is TRBJ1-1, with D perhaps matching TRBD1 (6 bases). V shed 5 bases and J shed 3 bases, with 22 bases lying between them. The CDR3 covers 17 residues. Germline CDR1 is SEHNR and CDR2 is FQNEAQ (reference sequence). The CDR3 spells CASSPRSTGLGHTEAFF. As DNA, the CDR3 is TGTGCCAGCAGCCCTAGGAGTACAGGGCTTGGGCACACTGAAGCTTTCTTT. The full variable domain, with the rest looked up from reference TRBV7-9 and TRBJ1-1, is DTGVSQNPRHKITKRGQNVTFRCDPISEHNRLYWYRQTLGQGPEFLTYFQNEAQLEKSRLLSDRFSAERPKGSFSTLEIQRTEQGDSAMYLCASSPRSTGLGHTEAFFGQGTRLTVV.

DNA for the CDR3: TGTGCCAGCAGTGGGGCTAGACAGGGGGCCTTGAGAGCTTTCTTT. Translated, it gives CASSGARQGALRAFF. The V call is TRBV28, the J call TRBJ1-1, with 10 bases lining up with TRBD1. Trimming cost V 5 bases and J 10 bases; bases outside gene matches: 13. CDR1 and CDR2 (germline): MDHEN, SYDVKM. CDR3 length: 15 amino acids.

V gene TRBV2 combines with J gene TRBJ1-5; D remains unclear. With 10 bases removed from V and 0 bases from J, the gap between germline ends came to 10 bases. The CDR3 length is 13 residues. CDR1 is SNHLY, CDR2 FYNNEI, per germline. As DNA, the CDR3 is TGTGCCACCAAGGCGGATAGCAATCAGCCCCAGCATTTT. This codes for CATKADSNQPQHF. Full variable domain (missing parts from reference TRBV2 and TRBJ1-5): EPEVTQTPSHQVTQMGQEVILRCVPISNHLYFYWYRQILGQKVEFLVSFYNNEISEKSEIFDDQFSVERPDGSNFTLKIRSTKLEDSAMYFCATKADSNQPQHFGDGTRLSIL.

V is TRBV28 and J is TRBJ2-6, with 11 bases fitting TRBD2. The V and J ends lost 3 bases and 0 bases, in that order; junction bases with no gene match: 10. The CDR3 is made up of 20 amino acids. Germline assignment: CDR1 MDHEN and CDR2 SYDVKM. CDR3: CASSLPRLAGKLSGANVLTF. DNA of the CDR3: TGTGCCAGCAGTTTGCCAAGACTAGCGGGGAAACTCTCTGGGGCCAACGTCCTGACTTTC. Looking up the rest from reference TRBV28 and TRBJ2-6 gives the full variable domain: DVKVTQSSRYLVKRTGEKVFLECVQDMDHENMFWYRQDPGLGLRLIYFSYDVKMKEKGDIPEGYSVSREKKERFSLILESASTNQTSMYLCASSLPRLAGKLSGANVLTFGAGSRLTVL.

The V and J genes are TRBV28 and TRBJ1-5; no firm D call. The CDR3 runs 17 residues. The germline gives CDR1 MDHEN, CDR2 SYDVKM. Trimming took 3 bases from V and 4 from J, leaving 19 bases between them. The CDR3 sequence is CASSFGLGQVRNQPQHF. The CDR3 bases are TGTGCCAGCAGTTTTGGTCTTGGGCAGGTTCGGAATCAGCCCCAGCATTTT. Drawing the rest from reference TRBV28 and TRBJ1-5, the complete variable domain is DVKVTQSSRYLVKRTGEKVFLECVQDMDHENMFWYRQDPGLGLRLIYFSYDVKMKEKGDIPEGYSVSREKKERFSLILESASTNQTSMYLCASSFGLGQVRNQPQHFGDGTRLSIL.

The chain joins TRBV5-1 to TRBJ2-7; D not resolved. The V and J ends lost 1 base and 6 bases respectively, with 11 bases between them. The CDR3 spans 13 residues. Germline CDR1 reads SGHRS; CDR2 reads YFSETQ. CDR3 nucleotide sequence: TGCGCCAGCAGCTTGTGGGCCTCGCTCGAGCAGTACTTC. It yields the protein CASSLWASLEQYF.

J is TRBJ1-1 and V is TRBV25-1; maybe TRBD1 (5 bases). This CDR3 has 12 amino acids. Trimming removed 9 bases at V and 4 bases at J, with 12 bases between. Germline V lookup: CDR1 MGHDK, CDR2 SYGVNS. In nucleotides, the CDR3 is TGTGCCAGTTGGGGGGAATTCACTGAAGCTTTCTTT. As protein: CASWGEFTEAFF.

V and J are TRBV6-1 and TRBJ1-6, with TRBD1 as a possible D gene (5 bases). There are 12 residues in the CDR3. In germline, CDR1 is MNHNS, CDR2 SASEGT. Trimming removed 11 bases from V and 4 bases from J, with 9 bases in between. CDR3: CAGAQYNSPLHF. The CDR3 nucleotides read TGTGCCGGGGCCCAATATAATTCACCCCTCCACTTT.

The chain is built from TRBV11-3 and TRBJ2-3; 10 positions agree with TRBD1. The CDR3 is 16 residues long. V was clipped by 5 bases and J by 3 bases; unmatched bases: 8. Germline loops: CDR1 SGHNT, CDR2 YENEEA. CDR3 amino acids: CASSILGTGVTDTQYF. The DNA for the CDR3 is TGTGCCAGCAGCATTCTCGGGACAGGGGTTACAGATACGCAGTATTTT.

V gene TRBV19 combines with J gene TRBJ2-1, with 10 bases identical to TRBD1. The CDR3 is 13 residues long. The V and J ends lost 10 bases and 7 bases, in that order; junction bases with no gene match: 7. Germline CDR1 is LNHDA and CDR2 is SQIVND (reference sequence). The CDR3 nucleotides read TGTGCCACTAGGGACAGGGGCGGGAATGAGCAGTTCTTC. Translating gives CATRDRGGNEQFF.

The V call is TRBV6-1, the J call TRBJ2-3, with D possibly being TRBD1 (6 bases). The CDR3 is made up of 13 amino acids. V was shortened by 6 bases and J by 2 bases, with 9 bases between the two germline ends. Germline CDR1 MNHNS, CDR2 SASEGT. This CDR3 is CASRRTDTDTQYF. CDR3 nucleotide sequence: TGTGCCAGCAGGCGGACAGACACAGATACGCAGTATTTT.

The rearrangement joins TRBV2 to TRBJ2-7, with TRBD1 matching over 7 bases. The V segment lost 3 bases and the J segment 2 bases; nucleotides outside the gene matches: 7. The V gene's germline CDR1 is SNHLY and CDR2 FYNNEI. This CDR3 contains 15 residues. The CDR3 spells CASSDVVDRPYEQYF. In nucleotides, the CDR3 is TGTGCCAGCAGTGACGTGGTGGACAGGCCCTACGAGCAGTACTTC.